The clone carrying this T cell receptor beta chain was counted once. Those enrolled, adults aged 18 to 89 years, came from around 25 US areas. Clinical history as reported by participants underpinned cohort assignment. The data stem from a study of blood T cell repertoires in COVID-19. J lost 2 bases, V lost 5 bases, and 4 bases had no gene match. The CDR3 runs to 15 residues. CDR1 SGHNT and CDR2 YENEEA come from the germline V gene. Assay used: immunoSEQ multiplex PCR; TCRdb lists only in-frame clones, some missing. The sample yields roughly 300,000 clones, over 75% seen once. The chain employs TRBV11-3 and TRBJ2-5; 11 bases agree with TRBD2. This TCR came from a woman aged 25 to 39 who had recovered from COVID-19. Sample: PBMCs or T cells enriched from blood (not recorded which). The CDR3 loop is CASSPGLAVQETQYF. CDR3 sequence (DNA): TGTGCCAGCAGCCCGGGACTAGCGGTACAAGAGACCCAGTACTTC.